Listed here are 15 T cell receptor beta chains from one sample, sequenced in a study of PD-L1 blockade in urothelial cancer. Produced via immunoSEQ multiplex PCR; TCRdb's table is partial and in-frame only. The sample records about 72,000 clones, 84% being singletons. Sequences were derived from PBMCs, sampled around atezolizumab (anti-PD-L1) treatment. The receptor source for this set is a man aged 70-80 years with urothelial cancer.

The chain is built from TRBV6-5 and TRBJ1-2, with 7 bases aligning to TRBD1. V lost 2 bases and J lost 7; bases outside the gene matches: 7. The CDR3 loop spans 14 amino acids. Germline V gives CDR1 MNHEY, CDR2 SVGAGI. The DNA for the CDR3 is TGTGCCAGCAGTTACCTTGGACAGGTTTCTGGCTACACCTTC. It yields the protein CASSYLGQVSGYTF.

This clone showed up just a few times. The chain recombines TRBV19 with TRBJ2-1; TRBD2 matches at 7 bases. The CDR3 has 15 residues. Losses at the gene ends were 5 bases for V and 7 bases for J; bases not matched to a gene: 11. Germline V gene data show CDR1 as LNHDA and CDR2 as SQIVND (reference sequence). CDR3 nucleotides: TGTGCCAGTAGTCGCCAGGGAGGGCCGTGGAATGAGCAGTTCTTC. Translated, it gives CASSRQGGPWNEQFF.

The gene calls are TRBV6-5 and TRBJ1-5; TRBD1 aligns across 7 bases. Germline loops: CDR1 MNHEY, CDR2 SVGAGI. Losses at the gene ends were 5 bases for V and 5 bases for J; bases not matched to a gene: 3. This CDR3 is 13 amino acids long. This chain's CDR3 is CASSDRADQPQHF. CDR3 coding DNA: TGTGCCAGCAGTGACAGGGCGGATCAGCCCCAGCATTTT.

The chain is built from TRBV5-4 and TRBJ2-2; TRBD2 aligns across 8 bases. The CDR3 totals 18 residues. With 4 bases clipped from V and 0 bases from J, the junction kept 11 bases outside the gene matches. Germline V gene data show CDR1 as SGHNT and CDR2 as YYREEE (reference sequence). The CDR3 sequence is CASSPFPAGVANTGELFF. In DNA form, the CDR3 reads TGTGCCAGCAGCCCCTTCCCAGCGGGAGTAGCGAACACCGGGGAGCTGTTTTTT.

Remarks on this clone: One end of the junction is discordant with germline, which a read error may explain. CDR3 residues: CASSGGLAGAAEPQYF. The CDR3 DNA reads as TGTGCCAGCAGCGGGGGGCTAGCGGGAGCCGCAGAGCCCCAGTACTTC. The chain recombines TRBV5-4 with TRBJ2-5, with 10 bases that match TRBD2. This CDR3 has 16 residues. Germline CDR1 and CDR2: SGHNT and YYREEE (reference sequence).

V usage is TRBV29-1 and J usage is TRBJ2-3, with a possible D match to TRBD1 (6 bases). V was cut by 5 bases and J by 4 bases, with 16 bases left in between. The CDR3 is 14 amino acids. Germline V gene sequence: CDR1 SQVTM, CDR2 ANQGSEA. In nucleotides, the CDR3 is TGCAGCGTTTTAAGATCAGGGGCCCCAGATACGCAGTATTTT. It yields the protein CSVLRSGAPDTQYF.

J is TRBJ2-1 and V is TRBV2, with TRBD2 as a possible D gene (6 bases). Germline loops: CDR1 SNHLY, CDR2 FYNNEI. CDR3 length equals 14 residues. The germline V and J ends were trimmed by 4 bases and 6 bases, with 13 bases remaining between them. Here the CDR3 reads CASSVGVAVNEQFF. The DNA of the CDR3 is TGTGCCAGCAGTGTTGGGGTAGCGGTCAATGAGCAGTTCTTC.

The CDR3 DNA reads as TGTGCCAGCAGCACGGGGGGGACTAGCTCCTACGAGCAGTACTTC. Its translation is CASSTGGTSSYEQYF. J is TRBJ2-7 and V is TRBV9; 8 bases align to TRBD2. This CDR3 spans 15 amino acids. The J segment lost 0 bases and the V segment lost 4 bases, leaving 6 bases of the junction unmatched. Germline assignment: CDR1 SGDLS and CDR2 YYNGEE.

The chain combines TRBV7-2 with TRBJ2-7, with 10 bases that match TRBD2. Germline V lookup: CDR1 SGHTA, CDR2 FQGNSA. CDR3 length: 15 amino acids. V shed 3 bases and J 1 base; nucleotides not matched to a gene: 3. This CDR3 is CASSFTSGVSYEQYF. The DNA of the CDR3 is TGTGCCAGCAGCTTTACTAGCGGGGTATCCTACGAGCAGTACTTC.

The chain recombines TRBV5-1 with TRBJ2-1; TRBD2 matches at 11 bases. V trimming: 4 bases; J trimming: 7 bases; junction bases outside the gene matches: 10. CDR1 is SGHRS and CDR2 is YFSETQ in the germline V gene. CDR3 length: 16 amino acids. The CDR3 is CASSPLAGGPVNEQFF. In DNA form, the CDR3 reads TGCGCCAGCAGCCCCTTAGCGGGAGGGCCTGTTAATGAGCAGTTCTTC.

This chain links TRBV27 with TRBJ2-1; TRBD2 agrees at 7 bases. CDR1 and CDR2 from the germline V gene are MNHEY and SMNVEV (reference sequence). J was trimmed by 3 bases and V by 5 bases; bases with no gene match: 10. The CDR3 is 16 residues long. CDR3 DNA: TGTGCCAGCAGTAAAGGAGTTGGGGGGGGCTACAATGAGCAGTTCTTC. Translated: CASSKGVGGGYNEQFF.

The chain links TRBV12-5 to TRBJ1-2; 12 bases match TRBD1. The germline V gene has CDR1 LGHNT and CDR2 FRNRAP. Unmatched junction bases numbered 11, after V lost 2 bases and J lost 7 bases. The CDR3 contains 17 residues. The CDR3 DNA follows: TGTGCTAGTGGTTTGTCCCACGGGACAGGGGGCGCGAGTGGCTACACCTTC. Amino acid sequence: CASGLSHGTGGASGYTF.

This chain links TRBV27 with TRBJ1-5; no clear D gene. The CDR3 extends over 16 amino acids. V was shortened by 10 bases and J by 6 bases, with 25 bases between the two germline ends. Germline V CDR1 and CDR2: MNHEY, SMNVEV (reference sequence). This CDR3 is CANPRQRGRMGQPQHF. CDR3 in DNA: TGTGCCAACCCCCGACAACGAGGGAGAATGGGTCAGCCCCAGCATTTT.

This sequence joins TRBV10-3 and TRBJ2-2; 12 bases line up with TRBD2. The germline gives CDR1 ENHRY, CDR2 SYGVKD. CDR3 length: 21 residues. The junction had 15 bases not matched to a gene; V was cut back by 0 bases and J by 4 bases. CDR3 nucleotide sequence: TGTGCCATCAGTGAGTCGGGCAGGCCCGGGACTAGCGGGTTCGGCACCGGGGAGCTGTTTTTT. This encodes CAISESGRPGTSGFGTGELFF.

The chain employs TRBV5-1 and TRBJ2-5; 8 positions agree with TRBD2. The CDR3 is 15 amino acids. After removal of 4 bases from V and 10 bases from J, the junction contained 15 bases not matched to a gene. Germline V gives CDR1 SGHRS, CDR2 YFSETQ. The CDR3 is CASSPRGGEVADQYF. The CDR3 DNA sequence: TGCGCCAGCAGCCCCCGGGGGGGGGAAGTGGCGGACCAGTACTTC.